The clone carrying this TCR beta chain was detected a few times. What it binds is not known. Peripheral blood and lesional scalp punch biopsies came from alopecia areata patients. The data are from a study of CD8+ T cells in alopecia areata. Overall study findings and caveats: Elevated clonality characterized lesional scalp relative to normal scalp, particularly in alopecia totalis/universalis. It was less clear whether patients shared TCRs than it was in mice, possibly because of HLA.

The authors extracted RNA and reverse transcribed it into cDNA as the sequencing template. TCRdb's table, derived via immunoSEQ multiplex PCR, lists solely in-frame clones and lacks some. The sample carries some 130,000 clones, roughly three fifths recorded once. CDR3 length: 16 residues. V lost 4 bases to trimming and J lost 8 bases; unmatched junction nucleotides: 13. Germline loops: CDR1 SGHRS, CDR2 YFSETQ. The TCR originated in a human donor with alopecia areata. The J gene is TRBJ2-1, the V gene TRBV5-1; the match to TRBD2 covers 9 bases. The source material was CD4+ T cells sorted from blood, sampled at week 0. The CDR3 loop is CASSPARAGGIDEQFF. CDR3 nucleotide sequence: TGCGCCAGCAGCCCAGCTCGAGCGGGAGGAATCGATGAGCAGTTCTTC.